These T cell receptor beta chains were read from a single sample in a study of T cells in localized non-small cell lung cancer. Profiling relied on immunoSEQ multiplex PCR, and the TCRdb table lists in-frame clones only, not all of them. Among about 3,400 clones listed, 22% were seen once. The source material was lung tumor tissue, sampled before any cancer treatment. These receptors all stem from a man between 18 and 49 years old with stage II lung adenocarcinoma. Both conserved end residues are part of each CDR3. D genes are given only for firm matches. Part of the rows lack a size; the others show once, few, many or a class for expanded clones.

V	J	D	size	DNA	CDR3
TRBV29-1	TRBJ1-1	-	-	TGCAGCGTTGGCCGGGGGAAACCGAACACTGAAGCTTTCTTT	CSVGRGKPNTEAFF
TRBV9	TRBJ2-2	TRBD2	-	TGTGCCAGCAGCGTCGTCCCGTTATCCGCAGGGCGGGGGGGCTCGGGCACCGGGGAGCTGTTTTTT	CASSVVPLSAGRGGSGTGELFF
TRBV5-1	TRBJ2-5	TRBD2	-	TGCGCCAGCAGCTTGAGCGGGGGGGGAAAAGAGACCCAGTACTTC	CASSLSGGGKETQYF
TRBV9	TRBJ1-3	-	few	TGTGCCAGCAGCGTAAGGGGAGGGAGCGGAAACACCATATATTTT	CASSVRGGSGNTIYF
TRBV19	TRBJ1-2	-	-	TGTGCCAGTAGTATTGGGTTAGGGGCTAACTATGGCTACACCTTC	CASSIGLGANYGYTF
TRBV6-8	TRBJ1-1	-	few	TGTGCCAGCAGTATAGACACATTTCTGAAGGGAGCTTTCTTT	CASSIDTFLKGAFF
TRBV5-1	TRBJ1-6	-	-	TGCGCCAGCAGCTCTTCACAGGCTCCCGATTCACCCCTCCACTTT	CASSSSQAPDSPLHF
TRBV6-8	TRBJ1-1	TRBD1	few	TGTGCCATCAGTACCACACAGGGGGCGGACACTGAAGCTTTCTTT	CAISTTQGADTEAFF
TRBV11-3	TRBJ2-2	-	medium-sized	TGTGCCAGCAGCAAAAAAGGGGGCAGCGGGGACACCGGGGAGCTGTTTTTT	CASSKKGGSGDTGELFF
TRBV19	TRBJ2-5	-	few	TGTGCCAGTAGGCCAGGGACCCAAGAGACCCAGTACTTC	CASRPGTQETQYF
TRBV7-8	TRBJ2-7	-	few	TGTGCCAGCAGCTTTTCGTCAGGGAACGAGCAGTACTTC	CASSFSSGNEQYF
TRBV6-8	TRBJ2-1	-	-	TGTGCCAGCAGCCCCACTGGGGGTGGGGGGATCTTC	CASSPTGGGGIF
TRBV6-8	TRBJ1-2	-	-	TGTGCCAGCAGTTACCAGACGGCTCAACAATTACTCGTGGGCTACACCTTC	CASSYQTAQQLLVGYTF
TRBV28	TRBJ1-6	-	few	TGTGCCAGCAGTCTCCCGCGGGGCTCGGGTGGGGATTCACCCCTCCACTTT	CASSLPRGSGGDSPLHF
TRBV6-8	TRBJ2-7	-	large	TGTGCCAGCACCCGGACAGTATCCTACGAGCAGTACTTC	CASTRTVSYEQYF
TRBV4-1	TRBJ2-3	-	medium-sized	TGCGCCAGCAGCCAAGATGGGGACGGAGGCACAGATACGCAGTATTTT	CASSQDGDGGTDTQYF
TRBV6-8	TRBJ2-1	-	medium-sized	TGTGCCAGCAGTTACTCGGGACCCCAAGGAGCCTACAATGAGCAGTTCTTC	CASSYSGPQGAYNEQFF
TRBV30	TRBJ2-3	-	few	TGTGCCTGGAGCCTTCTGGAGCTGGCTACGCAGTATTTT	CAWSLLELATQYF
TRBV25-1	TRBJ2-1	-	-	TGTGCCAGCAGTGGGCTCGTGGGGCGCAATGAGCAGTTCTTC	CASSGLVGRNEQFF
TRBV28	TRBJ2-7	TRBD1	large	TGTGCCAGCAGTTTACGGGACAGGCATGAGCAGTACTTC	CASSLRDRHEQYF
TRBV6-8	TRBJ2-2	TRBD2	few	TGTGCCATCAGTGGCCCATCTGGACTAGCGAACACCGGGGAGCTGTTTTTT	CAISGPSGLANTGELFF
TRBV29-1	TRBJ2-5	-	few	TGCAGCGCCGCCGGCGGGGCCGGGCAAGAGACCCAGTACTTC	CSAAGGAGQETQYF
TRBV5-1	TRBJ2-4	-	few	TGCGCCAGCAGCCTGTCCGGGTGGCTTCCCAAAAACATTCAGTACTTC	CASSLSGWLPKNIQYF
TRBV30	TRBJ1-1	-	few	TGTGCCTGGAGGGGGGGTTGGAACACTGAAGCTTTCTTT	CAWRGGWNTEAFF
TRBV14	TRBJ2-7	TRBD2	-	TGTGCCAGCAGCCCCTATCGTTCGAGCGGGGGAGCCTACGAGCAGTACTTC	CASSPYRSSGGAYEQYF
TRBV6-8	TRBJ2-7	TRBD1	-	TGTGCCAGCAGTGGCATAATCGGGACAGCAGCCTACGAGCAGTACTTC	CASSGIIGTAAYEQYF
TRBV9	TRBJ2-7	TRBD2	few	TGTGCCAGCAGCAGGACTAGCGGGGGCTCCCTTTACGAGCAGTACTTC	CASSRTSGGSLYEQYF
TRBV18	TRBJ2-1	TRBD1	once	TGTGCCAGCTCACCAAACAGGGGTCTGGATGAGCAGTTCTTC	CASSPNRGLDEQFF
TRBV11-3	TRBJ2-1	-	-	TGTGCCAGCAGCTTTGGACGCGAGGGTGGGAGCGAGCAGTTCTTC	CASSFGREGGSEQFF
TRBV11-3	TRBJ1-2	-	-	TGTGCCAGCTCCCAAAGGGGGGCAGACAGGTCGTTCTATGGCTACACCTTC	CASSQRGADRSFYGYTF
TRBV11-3	TRBJ1-5	-	few	TGTGCCAGCAGCCGAGATGCAATCAGGGAGCCCCAGCATTTT	CASSRDAIREPQHF
TRBV30	TRBJ1-4	-	-	TGTGCCTGGAGTGACCCGAGAAAACTGTTTTTT	CAWSDPRKLFF
TRBV12-5	TRBJ2-2	-	-	TGTGCTAGTGGTTTGGTACGAGGGTCAAACACCGGGGAGCTGTTTTTT	CASGLVRGSNTGELFF
TRBV6-8	TRBJ1-6	-	-	TGTGCCAGCAGTTACTCTTCTCGGGGGAGCTCCTATAATTCACCCCTCCACTTT	CASSYSSRGSSYNSPLHF
TRBV7-2	TRBJ1-1	-	medium-sized	TGTGCCAGCAGCTCGGCTGGGGGGCCTCAAGCTTTCTTT	CASSSAGGPQAFF
TRBV11-3	TRBJ2-7	TRBD2	few	TGTGCCAGCAGCTCCTACCGACTAGCGGCCTGCGAGCAGTACTTC	CASSSYRLAACEQYF
TRBV28	TRBJ1-2	-	-	TGTGCCAGCAGGGTCGGGGCCCTTAACTATGGCTACACCTTC	CASRVGALNYGYTF
TRBV6-8	TRBJ2-1	-	few	TGTGCCAGCAGTTATCTTTCCTCTTACAATGAGCAGTTCTTC	CASSYLSSYNEQFF
TRBV11-3	TRBJ2-2	-	-	TGTGCCAGCAGCTTAAATTGGAACACCGGGGAGCTGTTTTTT	CASSLNWNTGELFF
TRBV29-1	TRBJ1-2	-	-	TGCAGCGAGGGGGGGGCTAACTATGGCTACACCTTC	CSEGGANYGYTF
TRBV29-1	TRBJ2-5	-	-	TGCAGCGTTGATTTTTGGGCCGACACAGAGACCCAGTACTTC	CSVDFWADTETQYF
TRBV18	TRBJ2-7	TRBD1	-	TGTGCCAGCTCACCGCCCGGGGACAGTCAGGGCTCGCAGTACTTC	CASSPPGDSQGSQYF
TRBV10-2	TRBJ1-1	-	few	TGCGCCAGCAGTGGTACGGGGGGCACTGAAGCTTTCTTT	CASSGTGGTEAFF
TRBV28	TRBJ2-2	-	-	TGTGCCAGCAGTTTGGCTGTATTAGACGGGGAGCTGTTTTTT	CASSLAVLDGELFF
TRBV29-1	TRBJ2-1	-	-	TGCAGCGTTGAACGACCTTTTGGCTACAATGAGCAGTTCTTC	CSVERPFGYNEQFF
TRBV10-3	TRBJ2-5	-	-	TGTGCCAGCAGAGAGAGCAACCAAGAGACCCAGTACTTC	CASRESNQETQYF
TRBV19	TRBJ1-2	-	-	TGTGCCAGTAGTATAGAAGGACCGGGGATTGCTGGCTATGGCTACACCTTC	CASSIEGPGIAGYGYTF
TRBV11-3	TRBJ1-2	TRBD1	-	TGTGCCAGCAGCTCAACGGGGACAGGGTACTATGGCTACACCTTC	CASSSTGTGYYGYTF
TRBV6-8	TRBJ2-7	-	-	TGTGCCAGCAGTTACGGGCGGGTGGCCTCGGAGCAGTACTTC	CASSYGRVASEQYF
TRBV15	TRBJ2-2	-	few	TGTGCCACCAGCAGAGATAGAGACAGTAACACCGGGGAGCTGTTTTTT	CATSRDRDSNTGELFF
TRBV6-7	TRBJ1-3	TRBD1	-	TGTGCCAGCACCCGGGACAGGGATGCTGGAAACACCATATATTTT	CASTRDRDAGNTIYF
TRBV4-1	TRBJ2-2	-	medium-sized	TGCGCCAGCAGCCCGTACACGTCTAGCCTCGCCGGGGAGCTGTTTTTT	CASSPYTSSLAGELFF
TRBV6-8	TRBJ2-7	-	few	TGTGCCAGCAGTTACTCGGTAGCCCTATCTTACGAGCAGTACTTC	CASSYSVALSYEQYF